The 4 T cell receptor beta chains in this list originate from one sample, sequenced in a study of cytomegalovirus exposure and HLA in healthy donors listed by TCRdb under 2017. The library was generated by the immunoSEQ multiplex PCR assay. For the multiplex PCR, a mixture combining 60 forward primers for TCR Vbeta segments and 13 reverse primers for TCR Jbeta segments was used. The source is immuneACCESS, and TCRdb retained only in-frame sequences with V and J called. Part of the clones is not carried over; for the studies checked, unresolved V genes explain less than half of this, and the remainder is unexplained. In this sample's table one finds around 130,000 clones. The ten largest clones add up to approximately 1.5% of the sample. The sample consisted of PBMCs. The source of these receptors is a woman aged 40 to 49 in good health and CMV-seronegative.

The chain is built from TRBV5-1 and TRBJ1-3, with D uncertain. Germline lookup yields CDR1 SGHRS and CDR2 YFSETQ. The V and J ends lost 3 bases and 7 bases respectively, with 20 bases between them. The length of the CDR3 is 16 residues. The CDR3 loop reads CASSYSAGSRSNTIYF. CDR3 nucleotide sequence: TGCGCCAGCAGCTACAGTGCAGGTTCCAGATCGAACACCATATATTTT. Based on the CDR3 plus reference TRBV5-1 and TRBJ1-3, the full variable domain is KAGVTQTPRYLIKTRGQQVTLSCSPISGHRSVSWYQQTPGQGLQFLFEYFSETQRNKGNFPGRFSGRQFSNSRSEMNVSTLELGDSALYLCASSYSAGSRSNTIYFGEGSWLTVV.

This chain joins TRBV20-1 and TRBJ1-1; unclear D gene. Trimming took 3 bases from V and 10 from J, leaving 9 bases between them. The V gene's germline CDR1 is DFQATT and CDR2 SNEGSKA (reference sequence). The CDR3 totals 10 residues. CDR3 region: CSASRKRAFF. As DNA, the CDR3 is TGCAGTGCTAGCCGAAAGCGAGCTTTCTTT.

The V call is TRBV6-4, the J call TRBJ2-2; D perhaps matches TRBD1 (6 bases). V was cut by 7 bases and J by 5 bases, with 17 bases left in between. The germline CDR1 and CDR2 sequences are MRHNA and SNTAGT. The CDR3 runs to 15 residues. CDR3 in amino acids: CASTKTGTSTGELFF. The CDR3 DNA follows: TGTGCCAGCACCAAAACCGGGACATCGACCGGGGAGCTGTTTTTT.

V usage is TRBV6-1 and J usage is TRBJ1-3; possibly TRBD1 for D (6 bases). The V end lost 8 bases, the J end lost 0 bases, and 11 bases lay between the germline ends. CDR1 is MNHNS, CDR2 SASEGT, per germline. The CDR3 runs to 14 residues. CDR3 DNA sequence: TGTGCCAGCGGACAGTCACTCTCTGGAAACACCATATATTTT. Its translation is CASGQSLSGNTIYF.